One and the same sample provided the 22 T cell receptor beta chains below, sequenced in a study of Graves' ophthalmopathy and Graves' hyperthyroidism. From RNA, the CDR3 regions of TCR beta chains were amplified and sequenced. HTBI primers primed a first-round RT-PCR, and a second-round multiplex PCR followed. MiXCR was run by TCRdb on the multiplex PCR reads, yielding one entry per CDR3 protein. The sample comprises a few hundred thousand distinct CDR3 sequences, approximately 35% of which are singletons, and about 4.2% rests with the top ten. The sample was peripheral blood or thyroid tissue (not recorded which). These TCRs come from an adult man with Graves' hyperthyroidism.

This rearrangement joins TRBV6-1 to TRBJ2-2; D is possibly TRBD1 (6 bases). The V and J ends lost 10 bases and 4 bases respectively, with 28 bases between them. This CDR3 is 18 amino acids long. The germline CDR1 and CDR2 sequences are MNHNS and SASEGT. The CDR3 nucleotides read TGTGCCATCACAAAGAGACCAACAGGGCCCCAGGGCACCGGGGAGCTGTTTTTT. It encodes CAITKRPTGPQGTGELFF.

The sample holds many counts of this clonotype. The V gene is TRBV7-8, the J gene TRBJ1-5, with 8 positions matching TRBD1. The V gene's germline CDR1 is SGHVS and CDR2 FQNEAQ. J lost 0 bases, V lost 5 bases, and 3 bases had no gene match. The CDR3 extends over 15 amino acids. The CDR3 loop reads CASSPDRVSNQPQHF. CDR3 DNA sequence: TGTGCCAGCAGCCCGGACAGGGTTAGCAATCAGCCCCAGCATTTT.

The sample holds many counts of this clonotype. The rearrangement joins TRBV19 to TRBJ2-7; D not certain. Trimming took off 3 bases at V and 2 bases at J, with 14 bases between the two ends. In germline, CDR1 is LNHDA, CDR2 SQIVND (reference sequence). This CDR3 comprises 15 residues. The CDR3 spells CASSIVAELPYEQYF. CDR3 bases: TGTGCCAGTAGTATCGTCGCAGAACTACCCTACGAGCAGTACTTC.

The chain carries TRBV29-1 and TRBJ2-7; TRBD1 agrees at 11 bases. The CDR3 covers 16 residues. V shed 6 bases, J shed 3 bases, and the junction held 13 bases outside the gene matches. Germline loops: CDR1 SQVTM, CDR2 ANQGSEA. The CDR3 DNA reads as TGCAGCGTCGCTACTATCCGGGACAGGGGGGACTACGAGCAGTACTTC. This encodes CSVATIRDRGDYEQYF.

J is TRBJ2-5 and V is TRBV25-1; possibly TRBD1 for D (5 bases). The V and J ends lost 11 bases and 1 base respectively, with 14 bases between them. CDR3 length equals 13 residues. Germline values: CDR1 MGHDK, CDR2 SYGVNS. The CDR3 region has the DNA TGTGCCGGATCCAGGGATACCCAAGAGACCCAGTACTTC. Its protein product is CAGSRDTQETQYF.

This chain joins TRBV29-1 and TRBJ1-2, with D hard to call. Germline lookup yields CDR1 SQVTM and CDR2 ANQGSEA. This CDR3 contains 13 residues. Deletions cut 5 bases from V and 4 bases from J, with 14 bases between. The CDR3 here is CSVILAGSYGYTF. CDR3 sequence (DNA): TGCAGCGTTATATTAGCGGGGTCCTATGGCTACACCTTC.

A few counts support this clonotype. Relative to the germline gene, one junction end is altered; a read error may explain this. This sequence joins TRBV10-3 and TRBJ2-7; D is ambiguous. Germline V CDR1 and CDR2: ENHRY, SYGVKD. The CDR3 length is 13 residues. CDR3 in DNA: TGTGCCAGCAGTTACGGGCCCCAGGACGAGCAGTACTTC. This translates into CASSYGPQDEQYF.

J is TRBJ1-3 and V is TRBV20-1; D uncertain. Germline V lookup: CDR1 DFQATT, CDR2 SNEGSKA (reference sequence). CDR3 length equals 14 residues. Trimming cost V 6 bases and J 4 bases, with 16 bases left between them. CDR3 region: CSAVPEPFGNTIYF. As DNA, the CDR3 is TGCAGTGCCGTCCCGGAACCTTTCGGAAACACCATATATTTT.

At least ten counts were recorded for this clonotype. The chain carries TRBV9 and TRBJ2-7; TRBD2 matches 7 bases. CDR3 size: 14 residues. The J segment lost 4 bases and the V segment lost 2 bases, leaving 6 bases of the junction unmatched. CDR1 SGDLS and CDR2 YYNGEE come from the germline V gene. The CDR3 sequence: CASSVGLADYEQYF. CDR3 in DNA: TGTGCCAGCAGCGTCGGCCTAGCGGATTACGAGCAGTACTTC. Based on the CDR3 plus reference TRBV9 and TRBJ2-7, the full variable domain is DSGVTQTPKHLITATGQRVTLRCSPRSGDLSVYWYQQSLDQGLQFLIQYYNGEERAKGNILERFSAQQFPDLHSELNLSSLELGDSALYFCASSVGLADYEQYFGPGTRLTVT.

This clonotype showed up many times. V usage is TRBV5-1 and J usage is TRBJ2-7; the D gene is possibly TRBD1 (5 bases). The CDR3 sequence is 13 residues long. Per the germline V gene, CDR1 is SGHRS and CDR2 is YFSETQ. The ends were cut back, 5 bases at V and 7 bases at J, with 16 bases in the middle. The CDR3 coding sequence is TGCGCCAGCAGTTTTACAGGAGATCGGGAGCAGTACTTC. It specifies CASSFTGDREQYF. Complete variable domain (other parts from reference TRBV5-1 and TRBJ2-7): KAGVTQTPRYLIKTRGQQVTLSCSPISGHRSVSWYQQTPGQGLQFLFEYFSETQRNKGNFPGRFSGRQFSNSRSEMNVSTLELGDSALYLCASSFTGDREQYFGPGTRLTVT.

The table lists this clonotype with many counts. This sequence joins TRBV20-1 and TRBJ2-7; D unresolved. The CDR3 has 13 residues. The germline V gene encodes CDR1 DFQATT and CDR2 SNEGSKA (reference sequence). The V end lost 1 base, the J end lost 3 bases, and 10 bases lay between the germline ends. The CDR3 DNA is TGCAGTGCTAGAGGGGCATATATCTACGAGCAGTACTTC. It specifies CSARGAYIYEQYF.

This clonotype was counted many times. The chain combines TRBV10-3 with TRBJ1-1; D is ambiguous. The V end was cut by 0 bases, the J end by 4 bases, with 9 bases between. The germline gives CDR1 ENHRY, CDR2 SYGVKD. This CDR3 spans 14 amino acids. The CDR3 DNA reads TGTGCCATCAGTGAGTCGGCAGAAAGCACTGAAGCTTTCTTT. This gives the protein CAISESAESTEAFF.

There are a few counts of this clonotype. The chain couples TRBV29-1 to TRBJ2-2, with 7 bases identical to TRBD2. The length of the CDR3 is 11 residues. Germline V CDR1 and CDR2: SQVTM, ANQGSEA. V trimming: 4 bases; J trimming: 7 bases; junction bases outside the gene matches: 0. The CDR3 sequence: CSVGGGGELFF. The CDR3 DNA reads as TGCAGCGTTGGGGGGGGCGGGGAGCTGTTTTTT.

In this sample, this clonotype turned up many times. The chain carries TRBV6-6 and TRBJ1-2; D is perhaps TRBD1 (5 bases). The CDR3 contains 13 residues. Germline CDR1 is MNHNY and CDR2 is SVGAGI (reference sequence). The ends were cut back, 2 bases at V and 6 bases at J, with 10 bases in the middle. The CDR3 loop is CASSYQGTDGYTF. DNA of the CDR3: TGTGCCAGCAGTTACCAGGGAACTGATGGCTACACCTTC.

In its sample, this clonotype was seen many times. This chain connects TRBV20-1 to TRBJ2-7; 7 bases align to TRBD1. V trimming: 4 bases; J trimming: 4 bases; junction bases outside the gene matches: 10. Germline lookup yields CDR1 DFQATT and CDR2 SNEGSKA (reference sequence). This CDR3 is built from 14 residues. The CDR3 reads CSATTGTGPYEQYF. The CDR3 region has the DNA TGCAGTGCTACGACAGGGACCGGCCCGTACGAGCAGTACTTC.

This clonotype was picked up many times. CDR3 DNA sequence: TGTGCCAGCAGCCGTTATAAGGACGGCACTGAAGCTTTCTTT. Translated, it gives CASSRYKDGTEAFF. The chain recombines TRBV7-9 with TRBJ1-1; D call uncertain. The V gene's germline CDR1 is SEHNR and CDR2 FQNEAQ (reference sequence). Trimming pared 5 bases from V and 4 bases from J, leaving 14 bases between. This CDR3 spans 14 amino acids.

In this sample, this clonotype turned up many times. The CDR3, as DNA: TGTGCCAGCAGGGTGGGAACGGGACAGTCGACCTACGAGCAGTACTTC. It codes for CASRVGTGQSTYEQYF. The genes are TRBV6-5 and TRBJ2-7; TRBD1 agrees at 7 bases. This CDR3 comprises 16 residues. J gave up 2 bases and V 6 bases, and 13 bases lay outside the gene matches. CDR1 MNHEY and CDR2 SVGAGI come from the germline V gene.

The V and J genes are TRBV5-1 and TRBJ1-1; tentatively, D is TRBD1 (5 bases). The CDR3 spans 13 residues. The V end lost 6 bases, the J end lost 7 bases, and 16 bases lay between the germline ends. Per the germline V gene, CDR1 is SGHRS and CDR2 is YFSETQ. The CDR3 loop reads CASTDTGTVEAFF. CDR3 DNA sequence: TGCGCCAGCACCGACACCGGGACGGTTGAAGCTTTCTTT.

Comment on this clonotype: A much larger clone sits a single nucleotide away, making a read error possible. This chain joins TRBV7-9 and TRBJ2-7, with 9 bases that match TRBD1. Germline V gene lookup returns CDR1 SEHNR and CDR2 FQNEAQ (reference sequence). The CDR3 loop spans 14 amino acids. J gave up 9 bases and V 6 bases, and 12 bases lay outside the gene matches. The CDR3, as DNA: TGTGCCAGCAGGAGTCCGAGACAGGGGGTCGTGCAGTACTTC. Its translation: CASRSPRQGVVQYF.

This clonotype was recorded many times. The chain joins TRBV12-3 or TRBV12-4 to TRBJ2-2, with 7 bases that match TRBD1. The CDR3 consists of 15 residues. V lost 6 bases, J lost 2 bases, and 6 bases stayed unmatched. CDR3 region: CASRTGWPNTGELFF. CDR3 in DNA: TGTGCCAGCAGGACAGGGTGGCCCAACACCGGGGAGCTGTTTTTT.

The chain is built from TRBV10-3 and TRBJ1-2; 7 nucleotides match TRBD1. The trim removed 4 bases at V and 0 bases at J, leaving 2 bases unmatched. Germline CDR1 and CDR2: ENHRY and SYGVKD. CDR3 length equals 14 residues. The CDR3: CAISGDRTNYGYTF. The CDR3 DNA is TGTGCCATCAGTGGGGACAGAACTAACTATGGCTACACCTTC.

This clonotype was seen a few times. This sequence joins TRBV2 and TRBJ2-7, with D unresolved. Trimming removed 3 bases at V and 4 bases at J, with 10 bases between. The CDR3 sequence is 13 residues long. Germline values: CDR1 SNHLY, CDR2 FYNNEI. The DNA for the CDR3 is TGTGCCAGCAGTGAGGAGTACTCGTACGAGCAGTACTTC. This codes for CASSEEYSYEQYF. The full variable domain, rest sourced from reference TRBV2 and TRBJ2-7, is EPEVTQTPSHQVTQMGQEVILRCVPISNHLYFYWYRQILGQKVEFLVSFYNNEISEKSEIFDDQFSVERPDGSNFTLKIRSTKLEDSAMYFCASSEEYSYEQYFGPGTRLTVT.